This TCR beta chain was documented in a study of blood T cell repertoires in COVID-19. The overall study: The United States, Italy and Spain were the sources of the acute and convalescent COVID-19 samples. Sample material is recorded as cDNA or gDNA derived from T cells, B-cell-depleted T cells, or PBMCs.

Germline CDR1 reads MNHEY; CDR2 reads SVGAGI. This CDR3 has 15 residues. Trimming removed 7 bases from V and 1 base from J; junction bases left unmatched: 6. The Seattle patients joined while their infection was active and were tracked longitudinally afterward. Original data processing: Amplification from reference gene primers served as the basis for estimated nucleated cell counts. The table came from immunoSEQ multiplex PCR; TCRdb's copy has only in-frame clones and leaves some out. From that table come the V and J calls and clone size; the DNA was used to work out D and trimming. The profile covers fewer than 200,000 clones, with more than 75% appearing a single time and 7.8% taken by the ten largest.

This chain joins TRBV6-5 and TRBJ1-5, with 8 bases lining up with TRBD1. The specimen sequenced was peripheral blood. The source of this sequence is a woman aged 60 to 75 with COVID-19, enrolled during active disease. The CDR3 sequence: CASTRGQGSNQPQHF. The DNA for the CDR3 is TGTGCCAGCACCCGAGGACAGGGCAGCAATCAGCCCCAGCATTTT.